A selection of T cell receptor beta chains follows, all from one sample in a study of CD8 T cells in Susac syndrome. TCRdb re-called the immunoSEQ multiplex PCR reads with MiXCR, one entry per CDR3 protein. The sample lists more than 200,000 distinct CDR3 sequences, approximately 94% seen once, with 0.15% to 0.2% in the top ten. The material sequenced was CD4+ T cells from PBMCs. Receptor source: a human donor with Susac syndrome. Both conserved end residues are part of each CDR3. D genes are given only for firm matches. Not all rows give a size; the values are once, few, many and, for expanded clones, a class.

J gene | clone size | V gene | D gene | CDR3 protein | CDR3 DNA
TRBJ2-7 | NA | TRBV19 | TRBD1 | CASSMSLDRGLYEQYF | TGTGCCAGTAGTATGAGCTTGGACAGGGGGCTCTACGAGCAGTACTTC
TRBJ1-6 | once | TRBV20-1 | NA | CSARGVESRNSPLHF | TGCAGTGCTAGAGGGGTGGAGAGTCGTAATTCACCCCTCCACTTT
TRBJ2-7 | NA | TRBV20-1 | NA | CSATKPAGNTYEQYF | TGCAGTGCCACCAAGCCTGCAGGGAACACCTACGAGCAGTACTTC
TRBJ1-2 | NA | TRBV7-9 | NA | CASSPNRGYTF | TGTGCCAGCAGTCCAAATAGGGGCTACACCTTC
TRBJ2-6 | once | TRBV20-1 | NA | CSARDGSLPGANVLTF | TGCAGTGCTAGAGATGGGTCACTTCCTGGGGCCAACGTCCTGACTTTC
TRBJ2-5 | few | TRBV9 | NA | CASSFPETQYF | TGTGCCAGCAGCTTTCCGGAGACCCAGTACTTC
TRBJ1-1 | NA | TRBV30 | NA | CAWSQRAEAFF | TGTGCCTGGAGCCAGAGGGCTGAAGCTTTCTTT
TRBJ2-2 | NA | TRBV19 | NA | CASNGVLGAELFF | TGTGCCAGTAATGGGGTGCTAGGTGCGGAGCTGTTTTTT
TRBJ1-2 | NA | TRBV5-4 | TRBD1 | CASSLSGQFYGYTF | TGTGCCAGCAGCCTATCGGGACAGTTCTATGGCTACACCTTC
TRBJ2-7 | few | TRBV12-3/TRBV12-4 | TRBD1 | CASSSNRGTYEQYF | TGTGCCAGCAGTTCGAACAGGGGGACCTACGAGCAGTACTTC
TRBJ1-1 | NA | TRBV4-3 | NA | CASSQASDARDTEAFF | TGCGCCAGCAGCCAAGCCTCCGACGCCAGGGACACTGAAGCTTTCTTT
TRBJ2-3 | NA | TRBV30 | TRBD1 | CAWTPRDRSYTDTQYF | TGTGCCTGGACCCCTCGGGACAGGAGTTACACAGATACGCAGTATTTT
TRBJ1-5 | NA | TRBV12-3/TRBV12-4 | NA | CASSRGRSLSNQPQHF | TGTGCCAGCAGCCGCGGACGGAGCCTAAGCAATCAGCCCCAGCATTTT
TRBJ2-6 | NA | TRBV4-2 | NA | CASSQKQRNQAGANVLTF | TGTGCCAGCAGCCAGAAGCAGCGGAATCAGGCTGGGGCCAACGTCCTGACTTTC
TRBJ2-3 | NA | TRBV29-1 | NA | CSVVRGGIDTQYF | TGCAGCGTTGTGCGCGGGGGCATAGATACGCAGTATTTT
TRBJ1-6 | NA | TRBV4-2 | NA | CASSQAGVGGRNSPLHF | TGTGCCAGCAGCCAGGCCGGCGTTGGAGGACGTAATTCACCCCTCCACTTT
TRBJ1-2 | NA | TRBV5-4 | NA | CASSLIGVGQSKF | TGTGCCAGCAGCTTGATCGGGGTCGGGCAGTCTAAGTTC
TRBJ1-1 | NA | TRBV19 | NA | CASSIERSAEAFF | TGTGCCAGTAGTATCGAGAGGTCGGCTGAAGCTTTCTTT
TRBJ2-1 | once | TRBV24-1 | NA | CATSDYKHYNEQFF | TGTGCCACCAGTGATTACAAGCACTACAATGAGCAGTTCTTC
TRBJ2-1 | NA | TRBV20-1 | TRBD2 | CSARSTSGEYNEQFF | TGCAGTGCTAGATCGACTAGCGGGGAGTACAATGAGCAGTTCTTC
TRBJ2-7 | NA | TRBV9 | NA | CASSVDGVTYEQYF | TGTGCCAGCAGCGTAGATGGTGTAACCTACGAGCAGTACTTC
TRBJ1-6 | NA | TRBV20-1 | NA | CSASQGRSYNSPLHF | TGCAGTGCTTCCCAGGGCAGGTCCTATAATTCACCCCTCCACTTT
TRBJ1-1 | NA | TRBV11-2 | NA | CASSPTTVGTEAFF | TGTGCCAGCAGCCCGACAACCGTAGGTACTGAAGCTTTCTTT
TRBJ1-6 | NA | TRBV6-5 | NA | CASSYSSAGNSPLHF | TGTGCCAGCAGTTACTCGTCGGCAGGGAATTCACCCCTCCACTTT
TRBJ1-1 | NA | TRBV7-3 | TRBD1 | CASSSGGAEAFF | TGTGCCAGCAGTTCAGGGGGTGCTGAAGCTTTCTTT
TRBJ1-4 | NA | TRBV7-2 | NA | CASSPGADNEKLFF | TGTGCCAGCAGCCCTGGGGCCGATAATGAAAAACTGTTTTTT
TRBJ1-5 | NA | TRBV3-1 | NA | CASSQETYDQPQHF | TGTGCCAGCAGCCAAGAGACATATGATCAGCCCCAGCATTTT
TRBJ2-1 | NA | TRBV5-1 | TRBD2 | CASSPLAGGYSYNEQFF | TGCGCCAGCAGTCCTCTAGCGGGGGGGTACTCCTACAATGAGCAGTTCTTC
TRBJ1-5 | NA | TRBV27 | TRBD1 | CASRPGQNNQPQHF | TGTGCCAGCAGGCCGGGACAGAATAATCAGCCCCAGCATTTT
TRBJ2-7 | NA | TRBV28 | TRBD1 | CASSETGTASQQYF | TGTGCCAGCAGTGAAACCGGGACAGCGTCTCAGCAGTACTTC
TRBJ2-5 | NA | TRBV30 | NA | CAWSGDSRETQYF | TGTGCCTGGAGTGGAGACAGCCGGGAGACCCAGTACTTC
TRBJ2-5 | NA | TRBV10-1 | TRBD2 | CASSPGTIQETQYF | TGCGCCAGCAGTCCGGGGACTATCCAAGAGACCCAGTACTTC
TRBJ2-3 | NA | TRBV7-2 | TRBD1 | CASSQDGTGTYDTQYF | TGTGCCAGCAGCCAGGACGGGACAGGGACATATGATACGCAGTATTTT
TRBJ1-2 | NA | TRBV29-1 | NA | CSVDGTGPYGYTF | TGCAGCGTCGATGGGACGGGACCCTATGGCTACACCTTC
TRBJ2-2 | NA | TRBV5-1 | NA | CASSLKSTGELFF | TGCGCCAGCAGCTTGAAGAGCACCGGGGAGCTGTTTTTT